Shown below are 17 T cell receptor beta chains from a single sample sequenced in a study of T cell repertoires in cytomegalovirus infection. TCRdb called the reads again in MiXCR, with one record for every CDR3 protein. Of about 89,000 distinct CDR3 sequences listed, 25% to 30% are singletons. For these TCRs, the target antigens are not known. This material consisted of CD8+ T cells from cultured PBMCs, taken from culture after CMV antigen stimulation. These receptors were obtained from a human donor in good health (CMV status not recorded). Some clones in this sample may be carry-over from other donors' samples.

Here the CDR3 DNA reads TGCAGTGCTAGAGGTCCACTAGCGGGGGGGCCCGAGACCCAGTACTTC. Protein product: CSARGPLAGGPETQYF. This sequence joins TRBV20-1 and TRBJ2-5, with TRBD2 identical over 13 bases. V was pared by 1 base and J by 5 bases, with 7 bases of the junction left unmatched. CDR1 and CDR2 (germline): DFQATT, SNEGSKA (reference sequence). CDR3 size: 16 residues.

The table lists this clonotype with a few counts. The chain has TRBV19 and TRBJ2-3; TRBD2 might be the D (6 bases). Germline CDR1 reads LNHDA; CDR2 reads SQIVND (reference sequence). Trimming pared 3 bases from V and 0 bases from J, leaving 10 bases between. The CDR3 consists of 15 residues. As DNA, the CDR3 is TGTGCCAGTAGTATCGGGAGTTCTAGCACAGATACGCAGTATTTT. This codes for CASSIGSSSTDTQYF.

The chain uses TRBV28 and TRBJ2-2; D ambiguous. V was clipped by 5 bases and J by 8 bases, with 15 bases between them. In germline, CDR1 is MDHEN, CDR2 SYDVKM. The CDR3 is 14 residues long. CDR3 nucleotides: TGTGCCAGCAGTCCGCCCTATGCGAAGGGGGAGCTGTTTTTT. Translation gives CASSPPYAKGELFF. The full variable domain, completed using reference TRBV28 and TRBJ2-2, is DVKVTQSSRYLVKRTGEKVFLECVQDMDHENMFWYRQDPGLGLRLIYFSYDVKMKEKGDIPEGYSVSREKKERFSLILESASTNQTSMYLCASSPPYAKGELFFGEGSRLTVL.

The chain links TRBV30 to TRBJ2-1; TRBD2 matches at 12 bases. The CDR3 loop spans 14 amino acids. After removal of 7 bases from V and 2 bases from J, the junction contained 3 bases not matched to a gene. Germline values: CDR1 GTSNPN, CDR2 SVGIG (reference sequence). The CDR3 loop is CAFTSGGPYNEQFF. CDR3 coding DNA: TGTGCCTTCACTAGCGGGGGGCCCTACAATGAGCAGTTCTTC.

This clonotype came up once. The chain has TRBV6-5 and TRBJ1-1; D ambiguous. CDR1 is MNHEY and CDR2 is SVGAGI in the germline V gene. Trimming took off 8 bases at V and 0 bases at J, with 10 bases between the two ends. The CDR3 totals 13 residues. CDR3 nucleotide sequence: TGTGCCAGCTCGGGGAACATGAACACTGAAGCTTTCTTT. Protein product: CASSGNMNTEAFF.

This clonotype was detected only a few times. V usage is TRBV7-6 and J usage is TRBJ1-5; possibly TRBD1 for D (6 bases). Germline CDR1 SGHVS, CDR2 FNYEAQ. The V end lost 4 bases, the J end lost 0 bases, and 10 bases lay between the germline ends. CDR3 size: 15 residues. Here the CDR3 reads CASSSTGSSNQPQHF. CDR3 DNA: TGTGCCAGCAGCTCTACAGGGAGTAGCAATCAGCCCCAGCATTTT.

V and J are TRBV19 and TRBJ1-2, with D hard to call. From germline, CDR1 is LNHDA and CDR2 SQIVND (reference sequence). The CDR3 is made up of 12 amino acids. V lost 7 bases and J 3 bases, leaving 9 bases between the germline ends. CDR3 protein: CASTAGDYGYTF. The CDR3 region has the DNA TGTGCCAGTACTGCCGGCGACTATGGCTACACCTTC.

A note on this clonotype: Relative to the germline gene, one junction end is altered; a read error may explain this. The CDR3 DNA reads TGTGCCAGCAGTGAGGGACAGGCGAAAAAAATGAACACTGTAGCTTTCTTT. It translates to CASSEGQAKKMNTVAFF. V gene TRBV6-6 combines with J gene TRBJ1-1; 8 bases align to TRBD1. Looked up from germline, CDR1 is MNHNY and CDR2 is SVGAGI (reference sequence). This CDR3 spans 17 amino acids.

This clonotype was detected a few times. V and J are TRBV3-1 and TRBJ1-3; 10 bases agree with TRBD1. The CDR3 covers 14 residues. CDR1 LGHDT and CDR2 YNNKEL come from the germline V gene (reference sequence). Germline trimming cut 4 bases from V and 7 bases from J; bases unmatched to any gene: 4. CDR3 sequence (DNA): TGTGCCAGCAGCCCTGGGACAGGGGTGAACACCATATATTTT. This sequence encodes CASSPGTGVNTIYF.

V and J are TRBV7-3 and TRBJ2-1; no clear D. Germline V CDR1 and CDR2: SGHTA, FQGTGA. This CDR3 region has 13 residues. The V end lost 5 bases, the J end lost 10 bases, and 15 bases lay between the germline ends. This CDR3 reads CASSATPQLEQFF. The CDR3, as DNA: TGTGCCAGCAGCGCGACCCCACAGCTAGAGCAGTTCTTC. The whole variable domain, filled in from reference TRBV7-3 and TRBJ2-1, reads GAGVSQTPSNKVTEKGKYVELRCDPISGHTALYWYRQSLGQGPEFLIYFQGTGAADDSGLPNDRFFAVRPEGSVSTLKIQRTERGDSAVYLCASSATPQLEQFFGPGTRLTVL.

This clonotype was observed a few times. V gene TRBV19 combines with J gene TRBJ1-5, with a tentative D call TRBD1 (5 bases). Trimming took off 7 bases at V and 3 bases at J, with 16 bases between the two ends. CDR3 length: 15 residues. CDR1 LNHDA and CDR2 SQIVND come from the germline V gene (reference sequence). The CDR3 region has the DNA TGTGCCAGTACTCACTCTAGGGGTGACAATCAGCCCCAGCATTTT. Amino acids: CASTHSRGDNQPQHF.

This clonotype was observed a few times. V gene TRBV12-3 or TRBV12-4 combines with J gene TRBJ2-7, with no clear D. The CDR3 spans 13 residues. Trimming removed 1 base from V and 2 bases from J, with 6 bases in between. CDR3 loop: CASSLGLPYEQYF. CDR3 sequence (DNA): TGTGCCAGCAGTTTAGGGTTACCCTACGAGCAGTACTTC.

This clonotype has just a few counts. This chain links TRBV7-8 with TRBJ1-6; D might be TRBD1 (5 bases). Germline CDR1 reads SGHVS; CDR2 reads FQNEAQ. V was clipped by 1 base and J by 5 bases, with 12 bases between them. The CDR3 extends over 16 amino acids. CDR3 DNA: TGTGCCAGCAGCTTAGGAAGGGGAAGACATAATTCACCCCTCCACTTT. It encodes CASSLGRGRHNSPLHF.

CDR3 nucleotide sequence: TGTGCCAGCAGTTTACGAGGAGATCCGTACCAAGAGACCCAGTACTTC. Residues: CASSLRGDPYQETQYF. The chain joins TRBV12-3 or TRBV12-4 to TRBJ2-5; unclear D gene. The V end lost 2 bases, the J end lost 0 bases, and 13 bases lay between the germline ends. CDR3 size: 16 residues.

This clonotype was counted ten times or more. V gene TRBV28 combines with J gene TRBJ1-1, with 7 positions matching TRBD1. The CDR3 sequence is 15 residues long. Germline CDR1 reads MDHEN; CDR2 reads SYDVKM. J was trimmed by 3 bases and V by 6 bases; bases with no gene match: 10. The CDR3 DNA follows: TGTGCCAGCAGGTTACAGGGGAGGCGGGACACTGAAGCTTTCTTT. Translated, it gives CASRLQGRRDTEAFF.

The V and J genes are TRBV4-1 and TRBJ1-1; no definite D call. The V and J ends lost 9 bases and 0 bases respectively, with 20 bases between them. The CDR3 has 16 residues. CDR1 and CDR2 from the germline V gene are MGHRA and YSYEKL. CDR3 nucleotide sequence: TGCGCCAGTAAATCGACCACGGGGAGTTTGAACACTGAAGCTTTCTTT. It specifies CASKSTTGSLNTEAFF.

At least ten counts were recorded for this clonotype. The chain carries TRBV19 and TRBJ1-1, with D tentatively TRBD1 (5 bases). The CDR3 length is 12 residues. Germline-derived CDR1 and CDR2 are LNHDA and SQIVND (reference sequence). Trimming cost V 3 bases and J 5 bases, with 7 bases left between them. For the CDR3, the DNA is TGTGCCAGTAGTATGGGGGGAACTGAAGCTTTCTTT. Protein: CASSMGGTEAFF.